Shown below are 21 T cell receptor beta chains from a single sample sequenced in a study of OX40 agonist ivuxolimab in advanced cancers. The library was produced with the immunoSEQ multiplex PCR assay. TCRdb's version of the immuneACCESS table is confined to in-frame rearrangements and falls short of the full clone set. An unresolved V gene accounts for under half of the shortfall where checked; the remainder is of unknown origin. In this sample the table shows roughly 86,000 clones, 85% to 95% of which occur a single time. The ten largest account for around 0.75% of the sample. Sequenced material: CD4+ or CD8+ T cells sorted from blood, taken in a trial of the OX40 agonist ivuxolimab. The receptors come from an adult with an advanced solid tumor such as melanoma, head and neck, liver or kidney cancer.

The V gene is TRBV18, the J gene TRBJ1-2, with TRBD1 identical over 7 bases. Looked up from germline, CDR1 is KGHSH and CDR2 is LQKENI. The CDR3 spans 14 residues. With V trimmed by 3 bases and J by 5 bases, 6 bases remained unmatched. Written as DNA, the CDR3 is TGTGCCAGCTCACCCGGGACAGTATCTTATGGCTACACCTTC. Protein sequence: CASSPGTVSYGYTF.

This clone counts as medium-sized. The gene calls are TRBV7-6 and TRBJ2-7, with D unclear. CDR1 is SGHVS and CDR2 is FNYEAQ in the germline V gene. This CDR3 has 12 residues. With 1 base removed from V and 5 bases from J, the gap between germline ends came to 6 bases. The CDR3 spells CASSLGVNEQYF. CDR3 coding DNA: TGTGCCAGCAGCTTAGGCGTAAACGAGCAGTACTTC. Looking up the rest from reference TRBV7-6 and TRBJ2-7 gives the full variable domain: GAGVSQSPRYKVTKRGQDVALRCDPISGHVSLYWYRQALGQGPEFLTYFNYEAQQDKSGLPNDRFSAERPEGSISTLTIQRTEQRDSAMYRCASSLGVNEQYFGPGTRLTVT.

The chain links TRBV5-5 to TRBJ2-7; the match to TRBD2 covers 9 bases. The CDR3 has 17 amino acids. CDR1 and CDR2 from the germline V gene are SGHKS and YYEKEE (reference sequence). Trimming removed 0 bases from V and 6 bases from J; junction bases left unmatched: 13. This CDR3 reads CASSLERGIAGEAEQYF. The CDR3 nucleotides read TGTGCCAGCAGCTTGGAACGGGGAATAGCGGGAGAGGCCGAGCAGTACTTC.

The genes are TRBV5-1 and TRBJ2-1; D might be TRBD2 (6 bases). The germline V gene encodes CDR1 SGHRS and CDR2 YFSETQ. Trimming took 7 bases from V and 8 from J, leaving 16 bases between them. The CDR3 sequence is 13 residues long. The CDR3 DNA is TGCGCCAGCGGGGGACTCCCAAGTGATGAGCAGTTCTTC. Protein: CASGGLPSDEQFF.

This rearrangement joins TRBV1 to TRBJ1-1; the table gives TRBD1 as D, unverified against the DNA. TRBV1 is an annotated pseudogene. CDR3 length: 16 residues. CDR3 in DNA: TGCACCAGCAGCCAACGAGGGTACAGGGACAACACTGAAGCTTTCTTT. Amino acids: CTSSQRGYRDNTEAFF.

The chain couples TRBV9 to TRBJ2-1, with D unclear. Per germline, CDR1 SGDLS and CDR2 YYNGEE. Trimming cost V 0 bases and J 9 bases, with 7 bases left between them. The length of the CDR3 is 12 residues. This CDR3 is CASSVGEGEQFF. The CDR3, as DNA: TGTGCCAGCAGCGTAGGGGAAGGTGAGCAGTTCTTC.

The chain uses TRBV4-1 and TRBJ2-5, with 14 bases that match TRBD2. CDR1 MGHRA and CDR2 YSYEKL come from the germline V gene. This CDR3 comprises 15 residues. Trimming at V came to 4 bases and at J to 4 bases, leaving 2 bases not matched to a gene. The CDR3 loop is CASSPGLAGAETQYF. Written as DNA, the CDR3 is TGCGCCAGCAGCCCGGGACTAGCGGGAGCAGAGACCCAGTACTTC.

V usage is TRBV6-6 and J usage is TRBJ1-3; D is unclear. This CDR3 has 12 amino acids. The germline gives CDR1 MNHNY, CDR2 SVGAGI (reference sequence). Deletions cut 6 bases from V and 4 bases from J, with 7 bases between. CDR3 sequence (DNA): TGTGCCAGCAGATCGTCAGGAAACACCATATATTTT. Protein: CASRSSGNTIYF.

The J gene is TRBJ2-3, the V gene TRBV19; weak D call: TRBD1 (6 bases). The CDR3 sequence is 16 residues long. The V end lost 7 bases, the J end lost 2 bases, and 19 bases lay between the germline ends. The germline CDR1 and CDR2 sequences are LNHDA and SQIVND (reference sequence). CDR3 in DNA: TGTGCCAGTAAACCCCCCGGGACACCAGACACAGATACGCAGTATTTT. It codes for CASKPPGTPDTDTQYF.

The chain links TRBV4-1 to TRBJ2-3; the D gene could be TRBD1 or TRBD2 (5 bases each). The CDR3 spans 15 residues. The V and J ends lost 1 base and 1 base respectively, with 9 bases between them. The germline V gene encodes CDR1 MGHRA and CDR2 YSYEKL. The CDR3 DNA sequence: TGCGCCAGCAGCCAAGCAGGGAGTGGCACAGATACGCAGTATTTT. Protein product: CASSQAGSGTDTQYF.

The chain combines TRBV19 with TRBJ1-6; 7 bases are shared with TRBD1. J gave up 7 bases and V 3 bases, and 6 bases lay outside the gene matches. The CDR3 is 15 amino acids. Germline values: CDR1 LNHDA, CDR2 SQIVND (reference sequence). For the CDR3, the DNA is TGTGCCAGTAGTATGACGGGACAGCTCAATTCACCCCTCCACTTT. Protein sequence: CASSMTGQLNSPLHF.

The chain couples TRBV15 to TRBJ1-2, with 8 bases lining up with TRBD1. CDR1 LNHNV and CDR2 YYDKDF come from the germline V gene (reference sequence). V lost 4 bases, J lost 8 bases, and 12 bases stayed unmatched. CDR3 length equals 15 residues. The CDR3 nucleotides are TGTGCCACCAGCAAGGATTATCAGGGGGCGAGGGGCTACACCTTC. Translating it yields CATSKDYQGARGYTF.

V and J are TRBV6-5 and TRBJ1-5; a weak D match, TRBD1 (5 bases). CDR3 size: 14 residues. Trimming removed 6 bases at V and 5 bases at J, with 14 bases between. The germline gives CDR1 MNHEY, CDR2 SVGAGI. CDR3 sequence: CASSRQGVYQPQHF. The CDR3 bases are TGTGCCAGCAGCCGGCAGGGCGTTTATCAGCCCCAGCATTTT.

The chain has TRBV6-5 and TRBJ2-1; 10 positions agree with TRBD1. The length of the CDR3 is 15 residues. V was pared by 2 bases and J by 6 bases, with 4 bases of the junction left unmatched. CDR1 and CDR2 (germline): MNHEY, SVGAGI. The CDR3 loop reads CASSYDRGPLNEQFF. The CDR3 bases are TGTGCCAGCAGTTACGACAGGGGGCCCCTCAATGAGCAGTTCTTC.

The V gene is TRBV2, the J gene TRBJ1-5, with 7 bases lining up with TRBD1. V shed 6 bases and J 1 base; nucleotides not matched to a gene: 9. The CDR3 contains 16 residues. Germline V gives CDR1 SNHLY, CDR2 FYNNEI. The CDR3 spells CASRGTETGSNQPQHF. The CDR3 coding sequence is TGTGCCAGCAGGGGGACAGAAACCGGGAGCAATCAGCCCCAGCATTTT.

V usage is TRBV7-3 and J usage is TRBJ2-5, with D possibly matching TRBD1 (6 bases). CDR3 length: 12 amino acids. Trimming took off 4 bases at V and 9 bases at J, with 12 bases between the two ends. The germline CDR1 and CDR2 sequences are SGHTA and FQGTGA. The CDR3 DNA is TGTGCCAGCAGCTCCCCCGAGGGGGCCCAGTACTTC. This encodes CASSSPEGAQYF.

This chain links TRBV7-9 with TRBJ2-1, with 10 bases aligning to TRBD2. The CDR3 runs to 19 residues. V was pared by 5 bases and J by 5 bases, with 18 bases of the junction left unmatched. Germline V gene lookup returns CDR1 SEHNR and CDR2 FQNEAQ (reference sequence). CDR3 residues: CASSPQMKLAGVINNEQFF. Written as DNA, the CDR3 is TGTGCCAGCAGCCCTCAAATGAAGCTAGCGGGAGTAATAAACAATGAGCAGTTCTTC.

The chain employs TRBV5-5 and TRBJ2-5; unclear D gene. The V end lost 0 bases, the J end lost 1 base, and 10 bases lay between the germline ends. This CDR3 has 15 amino acids. Germline CDR1 reads SGHKS; CDR2 reads YYEKEE (reference sequence). The CDR3 protein is CASSLGSLPQETQYF. The DNA of the CDR3 is TGTGCCAGCAGCTTGGGCAGCCTCCCCCAAGAGACCCAGTACTTC. The full variable domain, in which reference TRBV5-5 and TRBJ2-5 provide the parts outside the CDR3, is DAGVTQSPTHLIKTRGQQVTLRCSPISGHKSVSWYQQVLGQGPQFIFQYYEKEERGRGNFPDRFSARQFPNYSSELNVNALLLGDSALYLCASSLGSLPQETQYFGPGTRLLVL.

This chain connects TRBV29-1 to TRBJ2-1, with D perhaps matching TRBD2 (5 bases). V lost 5 bases and J lost 10, with 12 bases in between. The CDR3 runs to 11 residues. The germline V gene encodes CDR1 SQVTM and CDR2 ANQGSEA. The CDR3 sequence: CSVRTAREQFF. The CDR3 DNA reads as TGCAGCGTTCGGACTGCCCGGGAGCAGTTCTTC.

This clone was detected only once. The V call is TRBV14, the J call TRBJ2-7, with a tentative D call TRBD2 (5 bases). The CDR3 loop spans 13 amino acids. Trimming removed 4 bases from V and 4 bases from J, with 11 bases in between. The germline V gene has CDR1 SGHDN and CDR2 FVKESK. The CDR3 DNA is TGTGCCAGCAGCCCCCGGACTGTTTACGAGCAGTACTTC. Its translation is CASSPRTVYEQYF. The full variable domain, its missing parts supplied by reference TRBV14 and TRBJ2-7, is EAGVTQFPSHSVIEKGQTVTLRCDPISGHDNLYWYRRVMGKEIKFLLHFVKESKQDESGMPNNRFLAERTGGTYSTLKVQPAELEDSGVYFCASSPRTVYEQYFGPGTRLTVT.

The genes are TRBV4-2 and TRBJ2-7; TRBD2 aligns across 7 bases. J gave up 7 bases and V 0 bases, and 9 bases lay outside the gene matches. The CDR3 totals 15 residues. Looked up from germline, CDR1 is LGHNA and CDR2 is YNFKEQ. The CDR3 here is CASSQDPSGPSEQYF. CDR3 DNA sequence: TGTGCCAGCAGCCAAGATCCTAGCGGCCCCTCGGAGCAGTACTTC.